The 14 T cell receptor beta chains below were found in one sample sequenced in a study of cytomegalovirus exposure and HLA in healthy donors (dated by TCRdb to about 2017). Receptor amplification or capture employed the immunoSEQ multiplex PCR assay. A mixture of 60 forward primers for TCR Vbeta segments and 13 reverse primers for TCR Jbeta segments was used in the multiplex PCR. Imported from immuneACCESS, the table was reduced by TCRdb to in-frame sequences with V and J called. These copies leave out some clones; in studies compared against another copy, an unresolved V gene accounts for under half, and the cause of the remainder is not known. This sample is represented by about 95,000 clones; roughly 71% of them were singletons. Roughly 5% of the sample belongs to the ten largest clones. Material: PBMCs. The receptors here all came from a middle-aged woman in good health and CMV-seronegative.

This sequence joins TRBV5-6 and TRBJ2-7; 9 bases agree with TRBD1. The CDR3 extends over 15 amino acids. The germline V gene encodes CDR1 SGHDT and CDR2 YYEEEE. V lost 7 bases, J lost 4 bases, and 12 bases stayed unmatched. The CDR3 nucleotides read TGTGCCAGCCTCGATACCGGGACAGGGTCTTACGAGCAGTACTTC. Encoded protein: CASLDTGTGSYEQYF.

This clone was seen only once. This chain joins TRBV6-1 and TRBJ2-3; D is perhaps TRBD2 (7 bases). The length of the CDR3 is 15 residues. CDR1 and CDR2 from the germline V gene are MNHNS and SASEGT. V gave up 8 bases and J gave up 3 bases, with 18 bases separating them. In DNA, the CDR3 is TGTGCCAGCGGACTGGGGAGGGGGGAGACAGATACGCAGTATTTT. This codes for CASGLGRGETDTQYF.

This clone has a handful of counts. The chain combines TRBV10-1 with TRBJ1-3; the D is unclear. Germline values: CDR1 WNHNN, CDR2 SYGVQD (reference sequence). V lost 2 bases and J 4 bases, leaving 18 bases between the germline ends. The CDR3 has 17 residues. The CDR3 protein is CASSEGQNSLRGNTIYF. In DNA form, the CDR3 reads TGCGCCAGCAGTGAGGGCCAAAACAGCCTAAGGGGAAACACCATATATTTT.

This clone was recorded only once. The rearrangement joins TRBV7-3 to TRBJ2-3, with D possibly matching TRBD1 (6 bases). The CDR3 spans 15 residues. Germline CDR1 SGHTA, CDR2 FQGTGA. Trimming removed 6 bases at V and 1 base at J, with 14 bases between. CDR3 protein: CASSPGRGGTDTQYF. The CDR3, as DNA: TGTGCCAGCAGTCCAGGCAGGGGAGGCACAGATACGCAGTATTTT.

V usage is TRBV6-6 and J usage is TRBJ1-1; D gene ambiguous. This CDR3 has 15 amino acids. V lost 7 bases to trimming and J lost 2 bases, with 17 bases between them. Germline lookup yields CDR1 MNHNY and CDR2 SVGAGI (reference sequence). This CDR3 is CASNPHNTVNTEAFF. CDR3 nucleotides: TGTGCCAGCAACCCCCACAACACAGTAAACACTGAAGCTTTCTTT.

The chain employs TRBV7-9 and TRBJ1-1; the match to TRBD1 covers 7 bases. The CDR3 totals 14 residues. V trimming: 6 bases; J trimming: 6 bases; junction bases outside the gene matches: 10. CDR1 SEHNR and CDR2 FQNEAQ come from the germline V gene (reference sequence). CDR3 coding DNA: TGTGCCAGCAGATTAACAGGGGACGCCTCTGAAGCTTTCTTT. Protein: CASRLTGDASEAFF.

The V and J genes are TRBV4-1 and TRBJ2-7; TRBD1 matches at 9 bases. Germline CDR1 MGHRA, CDR2 YSYEKL. The CDR3 runs to 14 residues. J lost 4 bases, V lost 6 bases, and 7 bases had no gene match. The CDR3 region is CASSPGTGLYEQYF. Here the CDR3 DNA reads TGCGCCAGCAGTCCGGGGACAGGGCTATACGAGCAGTACTTC.

The chain carries TRBV11-2 and TRBJ1-1; maybe TRBD1 (6 bases). Germline CDR1 SGHAT, CDR2 FQNNGV. Trimming took off 1 base at V and 1 base at J, with 22 bases between the two ends. The CDR3 contains 19 residues. CDR3 sequence reads: CASSLGLRGTDRENTEAFF. In DNA form, the CDR3 reads TGTGCCAGCAGCTTAGGGTTGAGGGGGACCGACCGGGAGAACACTGAAGCTTTCTTT.

This clone was recorded a few times. The chain is built from TRBV29-1 and TRBJ2-7; D is unresolved. Trimming pared 4 bases from V and 0 bases from J, leaving 10 bases between. The CDR3 is 13 amino acids. Germline lookup yields CDR1 SQVTM and CDR2 ANQGSEA. The CDR3 DNA follows: TGCAGCGTTGCTCACAGCAGCTCCTACGAGCAGTACTTC. This sequence encodes CSVAHSSSYEQYF.

The chain employs TRBV5-1 and TRBJ2-7; D unclear. CDR1 and CDR2 from the germline V gene are SGHRS and YFSETQ. Deletions cut 4 bases from V and 5 bases from J, with 7 bases between. The CDR3 length is 11 residues. CDR3 protein: CASSEHDEQYF. Written as DNA, the CDR3 is TGCGCCAGCAGCGAGCACGACGAGCAGTACTTC.

This clone has just a few counts. The junction does not match germline at one end; this may be a read error. The genes are TRBV7-7 and TRBJ2-2; D not certain. The CDR3 consists of 13 residues. In germline, CDR1 is SSHAT, CDR2 FNYEAQ (reference sequence). The CDR3 reads CASSLDVRGELFF. The CDR3 DNA reads as TGTGCTAGCAGCTTAGATGTGAGGGGGGAGCTGTTTTTT.

The V and J genes are TRBV4-1 and TRBJ1-5; possibly TRBD1 for D (6 bases). Germline loops: CDR1 MGHRA, CDR2 YSYEKL. Trimming cost V 5 bases and J 2 bases, with 13 bases left between them. This CDR3 comprises 15 residues. The CDR3 region is CASSDSNRGNQPQHF. Here the CDR3 DNA reads TGCGCCAGCAGCGACTCCAACAGGGGCAATCAGCCCCAGCATTTT.

The chain is built from TRBV19 and TRBJ2-2, with TRBD2 matching 9 bases. Germline V CDR1 and CDR2: LNHDA, SQIVND (reference sequence). The trim removed 4 bases at V and 5 bases at J, leaving 5 bases unmatched. The CDR3 runs to 15 residues. The CDR3 coding sequence is TGTGCCAGTAGTAGCGGGGGGGCTTGGACCGGGGAGCTGTTTTTT. As protein: CASSSGGAWTGELFF. Drawing the rest from reference TRBV19 and TRBJ2-2, the complete variable domain is DGGITQSPKYLFRKEGQNVTLSCEQNLNHDAMYWYRQDPGQGLRLIYYSQIVNDFQKGDIAEGYSVSREKKESFPLTVTSAQKNPTAFYLCASSSGGAWTGELFFGEGSRLTVL.

The gene calls are TRBV2 and TRBJ1-2, with 7 bases aligning to TRBD1. J was trimmed by 7 bases and V by 4 bases; bases with no gene match: 6. This CDR3 spans 13 amino acids. Germline V gene lookup returns CDR1 SNHLY and CDR2 FYNNEI. The CDR3 nucleotides read TGTGCCAGCAGTGGGGCCGGGACAGCTGGCTACACCTTC. Protein product: CASSGAGTAGYTF.